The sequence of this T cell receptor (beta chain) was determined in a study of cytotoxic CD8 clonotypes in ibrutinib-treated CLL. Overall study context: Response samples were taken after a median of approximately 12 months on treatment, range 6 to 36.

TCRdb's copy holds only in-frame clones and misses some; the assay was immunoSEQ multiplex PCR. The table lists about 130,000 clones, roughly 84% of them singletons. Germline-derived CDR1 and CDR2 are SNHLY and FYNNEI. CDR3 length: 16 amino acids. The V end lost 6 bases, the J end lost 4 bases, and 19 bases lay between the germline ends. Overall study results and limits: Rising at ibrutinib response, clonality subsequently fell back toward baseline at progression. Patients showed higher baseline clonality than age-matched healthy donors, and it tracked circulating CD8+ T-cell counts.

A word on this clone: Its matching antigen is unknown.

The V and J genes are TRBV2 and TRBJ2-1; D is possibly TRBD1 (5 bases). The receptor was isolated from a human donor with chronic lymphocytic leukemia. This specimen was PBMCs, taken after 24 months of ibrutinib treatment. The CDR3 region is CASRTRNRKKYNEQFF. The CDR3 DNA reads TGTGCCAGCAGGACAAGAAACAGGAAAAAATACAATGAGCAGTTCTTC.